This T cell receptor beta chain was captured in a study of beta chain features in type 1 diabetes. Study at large: Patient and healthy donor groups were alike in age, gender and cell yields.

Points from the study as a whole: For TCRB rearrangement, an influence of HLA type remained unresolved here. The VDJ junctions of type 1 diabetes patients carried fewer insertions and more deletions.

Concerning this clone: Its antigen is unidentified.

The study reverse transcribed the entire isolated RNA, so it sequenced expressed TCRB transcripts. The repertoire was sequenced with immunoSEQ multiplex PCR; TCRdb's copy has only in-frame clones and lacks some. The repertoire holds about 240,000 clones, with 27% as singletons. The CDR3 length is 15 residues. Trimming left V 0 bases short and J 2 bases short, with 8 bases between. Germline CDR1 and CDR2: LGHNA and YSLEER. The sequencing sample was made of central memory CD4+ T cells from blood. The chain employs TRBV4-3 and TRBJ2-1; no clear D gene. This clonotype was sampled from a young man in good health. In nucleotides, the CDR3 is TGCGCCAGCAGCCAAGAGACGGCCGCCTACAATGAGCAGTTCTTC. Translation: CASSQETAAYNEQFF.